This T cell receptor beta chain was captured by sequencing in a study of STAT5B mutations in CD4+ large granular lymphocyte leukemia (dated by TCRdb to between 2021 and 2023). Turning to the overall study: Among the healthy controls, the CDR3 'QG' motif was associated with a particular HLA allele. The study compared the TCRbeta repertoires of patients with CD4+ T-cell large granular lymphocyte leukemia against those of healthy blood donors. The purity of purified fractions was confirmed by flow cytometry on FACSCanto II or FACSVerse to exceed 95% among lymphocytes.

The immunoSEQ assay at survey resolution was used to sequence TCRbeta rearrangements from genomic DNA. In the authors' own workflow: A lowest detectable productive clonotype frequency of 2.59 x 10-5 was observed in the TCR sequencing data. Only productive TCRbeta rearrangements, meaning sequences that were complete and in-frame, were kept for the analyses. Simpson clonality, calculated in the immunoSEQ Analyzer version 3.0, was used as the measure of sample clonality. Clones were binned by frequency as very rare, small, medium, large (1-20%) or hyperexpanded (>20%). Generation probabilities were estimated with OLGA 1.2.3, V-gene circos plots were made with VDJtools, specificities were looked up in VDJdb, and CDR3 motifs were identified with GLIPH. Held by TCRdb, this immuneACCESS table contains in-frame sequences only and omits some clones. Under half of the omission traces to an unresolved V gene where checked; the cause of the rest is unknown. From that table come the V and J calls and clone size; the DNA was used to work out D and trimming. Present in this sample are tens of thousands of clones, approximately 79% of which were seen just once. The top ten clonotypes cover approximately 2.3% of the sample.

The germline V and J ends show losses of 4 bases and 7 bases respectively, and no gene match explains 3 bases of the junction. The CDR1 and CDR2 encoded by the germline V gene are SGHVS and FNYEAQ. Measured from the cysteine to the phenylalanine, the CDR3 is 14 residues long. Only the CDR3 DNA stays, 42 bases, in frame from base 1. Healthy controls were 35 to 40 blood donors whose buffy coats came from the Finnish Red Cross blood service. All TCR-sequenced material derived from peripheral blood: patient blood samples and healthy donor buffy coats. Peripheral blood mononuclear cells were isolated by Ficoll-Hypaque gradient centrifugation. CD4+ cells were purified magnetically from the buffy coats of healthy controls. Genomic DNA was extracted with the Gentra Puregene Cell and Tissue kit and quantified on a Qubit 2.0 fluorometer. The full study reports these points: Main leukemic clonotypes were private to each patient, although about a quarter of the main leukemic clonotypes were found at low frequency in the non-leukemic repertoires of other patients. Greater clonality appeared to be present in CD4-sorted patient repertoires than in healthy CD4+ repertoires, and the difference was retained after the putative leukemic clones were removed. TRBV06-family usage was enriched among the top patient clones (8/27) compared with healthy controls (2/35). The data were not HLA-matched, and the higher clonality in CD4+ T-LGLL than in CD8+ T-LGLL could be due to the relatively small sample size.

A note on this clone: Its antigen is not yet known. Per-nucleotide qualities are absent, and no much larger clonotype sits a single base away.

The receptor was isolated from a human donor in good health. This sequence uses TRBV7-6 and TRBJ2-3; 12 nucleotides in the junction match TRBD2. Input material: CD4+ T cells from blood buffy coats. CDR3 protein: CASSSSGRVNTQYF. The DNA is TGTGCCAGCAGCTCTAGCGGGAGGGTAAATACGCAGTATTTT.